These T cell receptor beta chains were read from a single sample in a study of Graves' ophthalmopathy and Graves' hyperthyroidism. TCRdb independently ran MiXCR on the multiplex PCR reads; one entry per CDR3 protein. Of 450,000 or so distinct CDR3 sequences detected, over 13% appear once; the ten largest clones hold 8% to 10%. The sequencing input was blood. The source of these receptors is a woman in her 30s with Graves' ophthalmopathy. CDR3s include the opening cysteine and the closing phenylalanine or tryptophan. D genes are given only for firm matches. Size values are once, few and many counts, or a class for expanded clones, and some rows have none.

D gene | J gene | clone size | V gene | CDR3 DNA | CDR3 protein
NA | TRBJ1-6 | many | TRBV28 | TGTGCCAGCAGTTTACCCCCATACCGATCCACTTCACCCCTCCACTTT | CASSLPPYRSTSPLHF
NA | TRBJ1-5 | many | TRBV25-1 | TGTGCCAGCTCGAGACAAGACAATCAGCCCCAGCATTTT | CASSRQDNQPQHF
NA | TRBJ1-2 | many | TRBV5-1 | TGCGCCAGCAGCTTGGGGGATCGAGGGGTCTATGGCTACACCTTC | CASSLGDRGVYGYTF
NA | TRBJ1-6 | few | TRBV6-1 | TGTGCCAGCAGTACAGACAGGACCACGTCACCCCTCCACTTT | CASSTDRTTSPLHF
NA | TRBJ2-7 | many | TRBV30 | TGTGCCTGGAGTCTCATCGGACGCTATGTCGAGCAGTACTTC | CAWSLIGRYVEQYF
NA | TRBJ2-5 | many | TRBV2 | TGTGCCAGCGGGAAGACCCAGTACTTC | CASGKTQYF
NA | TRBJ1-1 | NA | TRBV6-2/TRBV6-3 | TGTGCCAGCAGTTACGTGCAGGGAGGGACTGAAGCTTTCTTT | CASSYVQGGTEAFF
TRBD2 | TRBJ2-2 | few | TRBV30 | TGTGCCTGGAGTCCAGCCCGGCGGGGGACCGGGGAGCTGTTTTTT | CAWSPARRGTGELFF
NA | TRBJ1-5 | NA | TRBV3-1 | TGTGCCAGCAGTTCTCCGGCGGGTCAGCCCCAGCATTTT | CASSSPAGQPQHF
TRBD1 | TRBJ1-2 | many | TRBV2 | TGTGCCAGCAGTCTGACAGGGATTAGGTTTGGCTACACCTTC | CASSLTGIRFGYTF
NA | TRBJ2-7 | many | TRBV28 | TGTGCCAGCACCACGGTCAGGGGCCTGGGGGGAGAGCAGTACTTC | CASTTVRGLGGEQYF
NA | TRBJ1-5 | few | TRBV19 | TGTGCCAGTAGTATAGTTCTCCGGCCCCTCGGGCCCCAGCATTTT | CASSIVLRPLGPQHF
TRBD1 | TRBJ2-5 | many | TRBV11-2 | TGTGCCAGCAGCTTAGGACAGGGCAAAGAGACCCAGTACTTC | CASSLGQGKETQYF
NA | TRBJ1-5 | many | TRBV6-1 | TGTGCCAGCAGAATAGCTGACACCTTGTATCAGCCCCAGCATTTT | CASRIADTLYQPQHF
NA | TRBJ2-2 | few | TRBV7-3 | TGTGCCAGCAGCTTAACGACCGGGATTAGGCCCGGGGAGCTGTTTTTT | CASSLTTGIRPGELFF
TRBD1 | TRBJ1-2 | NA | TRBV11-1 | TGTGCCAGCAGCCCTTCGGACAGGGGGCGGAACTATGGCTACATCTTC | CASSPSDRGRNYGYIF
TRBD1 | TRBJ1-1 | few | TRBV6-5 | TGTGCCAGCAGTTACCCAGGGGGTCACACTGAAGCTTTCTTT | CASSYPGGHTEAFF
TRBD1 | TRBJ2-2 | NA | TRBV2 | TGTGCCAGCAGTGATGACAGGGACGACGGGGAGCTGTTTTTT | CASSDDRDDGELFF
TRBD1 | TRBJ1-2 | many | TRBV6-1 | TGTGCCTCCCACCTTGCCGGGACAGGGGGAGGCTACACCTTC | CASHLAGTGGGYTF
TRBD1 | TRBJ2-7 | many | TRBV2 | TGTGCCAGCAGTGCGGGACAGGGGGTCTACGAGCAGTACTTC | CASSAGQGVYEQYF
NA | TRBJ2-2 | many | TRBV11-2 | TGTGCCAGCAGCTCCCCACAGTCCTCGAACACCGGGGAGCTGTTTTTT | CASSSPQSSNTGELFF
NA | TRBJ2-2 | many | TRBV12-3/TRBV12-4 | TGTGCCAGCAGCCCCGAATCCCGTCCGACCGGGGAGCTGTTTTTT | CASSPESRPTGELFF
TRBD2 | TRBJ2-7 | many | TRBV7-2 | TGTGCCAGCAGCAAAACCGGGAGGCCCCTTGACGAGCAGTACTTC | CASSKTGRPLDEQYF
NA | TRBJ1-2 | NA | TRBV29-1 | TGCAGCGTCGATCCCGGGACGGATGGCTACACCTTC | CSVDPGTDGYTF
NA | TRBJ2-5 | NA | TRBV29-1 | TGCAGCGTTGAATGGGGCGAGACCCAGTACTTC | CSVEWGETQYF